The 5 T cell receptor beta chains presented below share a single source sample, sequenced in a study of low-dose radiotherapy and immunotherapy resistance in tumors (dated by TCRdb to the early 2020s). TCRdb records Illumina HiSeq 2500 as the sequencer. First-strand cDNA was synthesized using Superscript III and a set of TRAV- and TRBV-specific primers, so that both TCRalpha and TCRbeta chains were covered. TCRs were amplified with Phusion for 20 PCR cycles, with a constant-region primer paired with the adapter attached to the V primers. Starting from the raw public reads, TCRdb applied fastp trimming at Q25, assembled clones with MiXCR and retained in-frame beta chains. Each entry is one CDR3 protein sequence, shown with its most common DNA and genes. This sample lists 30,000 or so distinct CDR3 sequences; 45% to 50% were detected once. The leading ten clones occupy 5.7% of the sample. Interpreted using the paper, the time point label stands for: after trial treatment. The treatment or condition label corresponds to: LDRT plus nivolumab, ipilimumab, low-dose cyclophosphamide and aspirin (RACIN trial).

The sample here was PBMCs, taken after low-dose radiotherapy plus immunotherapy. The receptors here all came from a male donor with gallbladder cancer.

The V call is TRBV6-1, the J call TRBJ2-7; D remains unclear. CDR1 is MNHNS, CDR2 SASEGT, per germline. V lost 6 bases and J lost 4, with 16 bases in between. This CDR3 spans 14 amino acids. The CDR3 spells CASRTGRFTYEQYF. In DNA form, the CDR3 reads TGTGCCAGCAGGACGGGCAGGTTCACATACGAGCAGTACTTC.

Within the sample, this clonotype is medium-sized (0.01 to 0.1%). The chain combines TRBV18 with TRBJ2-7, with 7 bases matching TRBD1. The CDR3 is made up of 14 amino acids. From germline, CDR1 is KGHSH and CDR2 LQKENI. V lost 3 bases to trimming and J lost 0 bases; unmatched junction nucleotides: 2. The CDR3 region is CASSPGDSSYEQYF. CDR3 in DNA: TGTGCCAGCTCACCTGGGGACAGCTCCTACGAGCAGTACTTC.

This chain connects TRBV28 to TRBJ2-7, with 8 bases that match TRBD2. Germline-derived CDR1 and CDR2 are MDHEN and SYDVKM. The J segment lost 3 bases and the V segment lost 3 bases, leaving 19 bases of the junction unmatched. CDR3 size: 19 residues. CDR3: CASSFIVPGGTRGVYEQYF. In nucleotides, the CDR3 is TGTGCCAGCAGTTTTATAGTTCCGGGCGGGACTAGAGGCGTCTACGAGCAGTACTTC.

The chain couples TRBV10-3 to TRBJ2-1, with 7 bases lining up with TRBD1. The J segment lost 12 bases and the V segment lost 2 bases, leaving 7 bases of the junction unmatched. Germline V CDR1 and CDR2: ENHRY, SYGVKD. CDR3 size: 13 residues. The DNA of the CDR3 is TGTGCCATCAGTGAGAACCGGGACAGAGCGCAGTTCTTC. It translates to CAISENRDRAQFF.

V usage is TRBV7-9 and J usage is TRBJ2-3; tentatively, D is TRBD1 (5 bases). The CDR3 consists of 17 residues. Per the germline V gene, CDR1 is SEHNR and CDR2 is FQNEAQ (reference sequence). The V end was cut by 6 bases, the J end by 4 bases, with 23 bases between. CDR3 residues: CASRRRWGWARADTQYF. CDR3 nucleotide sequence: TGTGCCAGCAGACGACGGTGGGGCTGGGCAAGGGCAGATACGCAGTATTTT.